This T cell receptor (beta chain) was sequenced in a study of blood T cell repertoires in COVID-19. Across the study: T cells, B-cell-depleted T cells, or PBMCs provided the cDNA or gDNA that served as material.

Per the original data handling: Using reference gene primer amplification, nucleated cell counts were estimated. TCRdb keeps only in-frame clones here, not all; method: immunoSEQ multiplex PCR. D and trimming come from the DNA, and the V and J calls and clone size come from that table. The data hold about 480,000 clones, with 87% observed a single time. This clone was recorded only once. The sequence derives from a woman between 18 and 29 years old with acute COVID-19. The sequencing sample was made of PBMCs or T cells enriched from blood (not recorded which).

CDR3 loop: CSAGTMNGEQFF. The CDR3, as DNA: TGCAGCGCTGGGACTATGAATGGTGAGCAGTTCTTC. The V and J genes are TRBV29-1 and TRBJ2-1; 7 nucleotides agree with TRBD2. V lost 7 bases to trimming and J lost 9 bases; unmatched junction nucleotides: 9. The CDR3 covers 12 residues. Germline CDR1 SQVTM, CDR2 ANQGSEA.